The 10 T cell receptor beta chains below all came from one sample that was sequenced in a study of T cells in Graves' hyperthyroidism and ophthalmopathy. Regions amplified from RNA transcripts were the TCR beta CDR3 regions. A set of HTBI primers served as the primers for a first-round RT-PCR of the TCR CDR3. TCRdb analysed the multiplex PCR reads with MiXCR anew, one entry per CDR3 protein. The sample records fewer than 650,000 distinct CDR3 sequences, more than 13% being singletons. The sequenced sample consisted of blood. Source of these receptors: a woman under 30 with Graves' ophthalmopathy.

This clonotype was observed a few times. This may come from a read error, since a much larger clone is one base off. The chain links TRBV28 to TRBJ2-7; 8 bases match TRBD2. The length of the CDR3 is 13 residues. V gave up 11 bases and J gave up 4 bases; unmatched junction bases: 10. Germline V lookup: CDR1 MDHEN, CDR2 SYDVKM. DNA of the CDR3: TGTGCCGTCCGGGAGGGGCCGACGTACGAGCAGTACTTC. It is translated as CAVREGPTYEQYF.

V and J are TRBV6-2 or TRBV6-3 and TRBJ1-2; no clear D. CDR3 length: 13 amino acids. Germline values: CDR1 MNHEY, CDR2 SVGEGT. V was pared by 2 bases and J by 6 bases, with 10 bases between. CDR3 residues: CASSYEAGHGYTF. The CDR3 DNA sequence: TGTGCCAGCAGTTACGAGGCCGGTCATGGCTACACCTTC.

Concerning this clonotype itself: A read error is possible here, since a much larger clone lies one base away. CDR3 coding DNA: TGTGCCAGCAGTTTCACTAGCGGGAGGGGAAATGAGCAGGTCTTC. Translated, it gives CASSFTSGRGNEQVF. This chain joins TRBV12-3 or TRBV12-4 and TRBJ2-1; 13 nucleotides match TRBD2. The CDR3 spans 15 residues.

This clonotype has at least ten counts. Its ends do not fully match the called genes, so a read error is possible. V and J are TRBV18 and TRBJ2-5; D unresolved. The CDR3 has 13 amino acids. CDR1 and CDR2 from the germline V gene are KGHSH and LQKENI. The CDR3 nucleotides are TGTACCAGCTCACCACGATACGGGGAGACCCAGTACTTC. Protein: CTSSPRYGETQYF.

The table lists this clonotype with a few counts. A much larger clone differs from this one at a single base, so this may be a read error. The chain links TRBV7-2 to TRBJ1-1, with unresolved D. The CDR3 sequence is 14 residues long. Germline V gene sequence: CDR1 SGHTA, CDR2 FQGNSA. V lost 2 bases to trimming and J lost 9 bases, with 16 bases between them. The CDR3 reads CASSLRRAGPKAFF. As DNA, the CDR3 is TGTGCCAGCAGCTTAAGGAGGGCAGGACCTAAAGCTTTCTTT.

This clonotype showed up just a few times. The chain couples TRBV19 to TRBJ2-1; 11 bases match TRBD2. There are 15 residues in the CDR3. Unmatched junction bases numbered 6, after V lost 5 bases and J lost 6 bases. Germline V gene lookup returns CDR1 LNHDA and CDR2 SQIVND (reference sequence). The CDR3 sequence is CASSPASGRFNEQFF. The CDR3 coding sequence is TGTGCCAGTAGTCCGGCTAGCGGGAGGTTCAATGAGCAGTTCTTC.

The chain joins TRBV7-3 to TRBJ2-2; TRBD1 aligns across 7 bases. Unmatched junction bases numbered 10, after V lost 0 bases and J lost 0 bases. The CDR3 covers 19 residues. Germline V gives CDR1 SGHTA, CDR2 FQGTGA. This chain's CDR3 is CASSLTLGRGSANTGELFF. The CDR3, as DNA: TGTGCCAGCAGCTTAACGTTGGGCAGGGGGTCCGCGAACACCGGGGAGCTGTTTTTT. Supplemented by reference TRBV7-3 and TRBJ2-2, the full variable domain reads GAGVSQTPSNKVTEKGKYVELRCDPISGHTALYWYRQSLGQGPEFLIYFQGTGAADDSGLPNDRFFAVRPEGSVSTLKIQRTERGDSAVYLCASSLTLGRGSANTGELFFGEGSRLTVL.

The CDR3 nucleotides read TGCAGCGTAGAGGACAGCTCCACAGATACGCAGTATTTT. Residues: CSVEDSSTDTQYF. The chain combines TRBV29-1 with TRBJ2-3, with a possible D match to TRBD1 (6 bases). V lost 6 bases and J lost 2, with 12 bases in between. The CDR3 loop spans 13 amino acids. Per the germline V gene, CDR1 is SQVTM and CDR2 is ANQGSEA.

This clonotype appeared many times. The chain combines TRBV10-3 with TRBJ1-6, with TRBD1 matching 9 bases. CDR3 length: 13 residues. The V segment lost 6 bases and the J segment 6 bases; nucleotides outside the gene matches: 0. Per the germline V gene, CDR1 is ENHRY and CDR2 is SYGVKD. The chain's CDR3 is CAIRGQGNSPLHF. The CDR3 bases are TGTGCCATCAGGGGACAGGGTAATTCACCCCTCCACTTT.

This clonotype was counted at least ten times. The rearrangement links TRBV15 to TRBJ2-7, with 10 bases identical to TRBD1. The germline CDR1 and CDR2 sequences are LNHNV and YYDKDF (reference sequence). The J segment lost 5 bases and the V segment lost 0 bases, leaving 7 bases of the junction unmatched. This CDR3 has 16 amino acids. CDR3 protein: CATSRDRGTGDHEQYF. DNA of the CDR3: TGTGCCACCAGCAGAGATAGGGGGACAGGGGACCACGAGCAGTACTTC.